The 25 T cell receptor beta chains below come from one sample, sequenced in a study of blood T cell repertoires in COVID-19. Method: immunoSEQ multiplex PCR; TCRdb's copy keeps in-frame clones and lacks some. The sample records about 200,000 clones, around 80% being singletons. Sequenced material: peripheral blood. The source of these receptors is a woman aged 70-85 years with acute or convalescent COVID-19.

Only one count was recorded for this clone. CDR3 sequence (DNA): TGTGCCAGCAGTCCCGGAGGCGACTATGGCTACACCTTC. Protein sequence: CASSPGGDYGYTF. V gene TRBV6-5 combines with J gene TRBJ1-2; no reliable D call. Germline CDR1 and CDR2: MNHEY and SVGAGI. V lost 5 bases and J 3 bases, leaving 10 bases between the germline ends. This CDR3 is built from 13 residues.

V and J are TRBV6-6 and TRBJ2-1; D possibly corresponds to TRBD2 (6 bases). V gave up 5 bases and J gave up 1 base, with 12 bases separating them. This CDR3 is 15 amino acids long. CDR1 and CDR2 from the germline V gene are MNHNY and SVGAGI (reference sequence). CDR3 nucleotides: TGTGCCAGCAGTCACTTTGGGGGGTCCTACAATGAGCAGTTCTTC. This encodes CASSHFGGSYNEQFF.

The chain is built from TRBV3-1 (or the pseudogene TRBV3-2) and TRBJ2-7, with 9 bases lining up with TRBD2. The CDR3 is 13 residues long. In germline, CDR1 is LGHDT, CDR2 YNNKEL (reference sequence). V was clipped by 4 bases and J by 2 bases; unmatched bases: 0. This CDR3 is CASSRTSAYEQYF. CDR3 nucleotide sequence: TGTGCCAGCAGCCGGACTAGCGCCTACGAGCAGTACTTC.

V usage is TRBV10-3 and J usage is TRBJ1-1, with D possibly TRBD1 on 6 matching bases. Trimming shortened V by 0 bases and J by 4 bases, and 15 bases separated the two germline ends. The CDR3 is 16 residues long. Germline lookup yields CDR1 ENHRY and CDR2 SYGVKD. The CDR3 DNA sequence: TGTGCCATCAGTGAGTCGAGGGGGGGATGGGGCACTGAAGCTTTCTTT. Translating gives CAISESRGGWGTEAFF.

This clone was counted a single time. The chain links TRBV27 to TRBJ2-7; 7 nucleotides line up with TRBD2. The CDR3 is 14 residues long. Germline V gene lookup returns CDR1 MNHEY and CDR2 SMNVEV (reference sequence). Unmatched junction bases numbered 4, after V lost 3 bases and J lost 2 bases. CDR3 in DNA: TGTGCCAGCAGTTTGCGCCGGGAGGCCTACGAGCAGTACTTC. Translated, it gives CASSLRREAYEQYF.

V gene TRBV28 combines with J gene TRBJ1-2; 7 bases are shared with TRBD1. The junction had 9 bases not matched to a gene; V was cut back by 6 bases and J by 8 bases. Germline loops: CDR1 MDHEN, CDR2 SYDVKM. The CDR3 consists of 13 residues. This CDR3 is CASSPTGHGGYTF. CDR3 nucleotides: TGTGCCAGCAGCCCGACAGGGCACGGGGGCTACACCTTC.

The V gene is TRBV28, the J gene TRBJ1-1; 9 bases align to TRBD1. The germline CDR1 and CDR2 sequences are MDHEN and SYDVKM. V was clipped by 5 bases and J by 12 bases; unmatched bases: 13. This CDR3 is built from 14 residues. The CDR3 coding sequence is TGTGCCAGCAGTGTACCGGGACAGGGCTTCGGGTCTTTCTTT. This sequence encodes CASSVPGQGFGSFF.

The rearrangement joins TRBV5-1 to TRBJ2-2; 11 bases agree with TRBD2. The ends lost 1 base at V and 6 bases at J; junction bases unmatched: 2. Germline V gene sequence: CDR1 SGHRS, CDR2 YFSETQ. The CDR3 covers 15 residues. DNA of the CDR3: TGCGCCAGCAGCTTGCCGACTAGCGGGGCCGGGGAGCTGTTTTTT. This translates into CASSLPTSGAGELFF. The whole variable domain, remainder taken from reference TRBV5-1 and TRBJ2-2, is KAGVTQTPRYLIKTRGQQVTLSCSPISGHRSVSWYQQTPGQGLQFLFEYFSETQRNKGNFPGRFSGRQFSNSRSEMNVSTLELGDSALYLCASSLPTSGAGELFFGEGSRLTVL.

The chain links TRBV2 to TRBJ2-1; TRBD2 matches at 8 bases. Germline CDR1 SNHLY, CDR2 FYNNEI. V lost 0 bases to trimming and J lost 7 bases; unmatched junction nucleotides: 8. The CDR3 extends over 16 amino acids. The CDR3 coding sequence is TGTGCCAGCAGTGAAGCGGGACTAGGGGAAGGTAATGAGCAGTTCTTC. Its protein product is CASSEAGLGEGNEQFF.

This sequence joins TRBV9 and TRBJ2-7; 9 nucleotides match TRBD2. This CDR3 has 14 amino acids. J gave up 1 base and V 3 bases, and 2 bases lay outside the gene matches. The germline V gene encodes CDR1 SGDLS and CDR2 YYNGEE. CDR3 in DNA: TGTGCCAGCAGCGCAGCGGGAGGTTCCTACGAGCAGTACTTC. This sequence encodes CASSAAGGSYEQYF. The whole variable domain, remainder taken from reference TRBV9 and TRBJ2-7, is DSGVTQTPKHLITATGQRVTLRCSPRSGDLSVYWYQQSLDQGLQFLIQYYNGEERAKGNILERFSAQQFPDLHSELNLSSLELGDSALYFCASSAAGGSYEQYFGPGTRLTVT.

This chain uses TRBV11-2 with TRBJ1-1; a weak D match, TRBD1 (6 bases). Per the germline V gene, CDR1 is SGHAT and CDR2 is FQNNGV. The CDR3 consists of 14 residues. Deletions cut 5 bases from V and 5 bases from J, with 15 bases between. The CDR3 sequence is CASSATGKSTEAFF. The CDR3 DNA is TGTGCCAGCAGCGCAACAGGGAAGTCTACTGAAGCTTTCTTT. The whole variable domain, filled in from reference TRBV11-2 and TRBJ1-1, reads EAGVAQSPRYKIIEKRQSVAFWCNPISGHATLYWYQQILGQGPKLLIQFQNNGVVDDSQLPKDRFSAERLKGVDSTLKIQPAKLEDSAVYLCASSATGKSTEAFFGQGTRLTVV.

CDR3 loop: CASSPPQALAGVEDTQYF. The CDR3, as DNA: TGTGCCAGCTCACCCCCACAAGCTCTAGCGGGAGTAGAAGATACGCAGTATTTT. This chain connects TRBV18 to TRBJ2-3; 10 bases agree with TRBD2. There are 18 residues in the CDR3. In germline, CDR1 is KGHSH, CDR2 LQKENI. The J segment lost 5 bases and the V segment lost 3 bases, leaving 14 bases of the junction unmatched.

The chain recombines TRBV5-1 with TRBJ2-2; 9 nucleotides align to TRBD1. Germline V lookup: CDR1 SGHRS, CDR2 YFSETQ. With 0 bases clipped from V and 4 bases from J, the junction kept 7 bases outside the gene matches. CDR3 size: 17 residues. CDR3 coding DNA: TGCGCCAGCAGCTTGGGAGGGACAGGGTCCTCCACCGGGGAGCTGTTTTTT. Translating it yields CASSLGGTGSSTGELFF. Combining the CDR3 with reference TRBV5-1 and TRBJ2-2 gives the whole variable domain KAGVTQTPRYLIKTRGQQVTLSCSPISGHRSVSWYQQTPGQGLQFLFEYFSETQRNKGNFPGRFSGRQFSNSRSEMNVSTLELGDSALYLCASSLGGTGSSTGELFFGEGSRLTVL.

V gene TRBV11-2 combines with J gene TRBJ2-7; 7 nucleotides match TRBD1. The CDR3 loop spans 16 amino acids. The V segment lost 3 bases and the J segment 2 bases; nucleotides outside the gene matches: 10. CDR1 and CDR2 (germline): SGHAT, FQNNGV. CDR3: CASSLLGGAPTYEQYF. The CDR3 DNA follows: TGTGCCAGCAGCTTGTTAGGGGGCGCCCCCACCTACGAGCAGTACTTC.

The gene calls are TRBV28 and TRBJ2-7; TRBD1 aligns across 9 bases. The CDR3 length is 14 residues. The germline CDR1 and CDR2 sequences are MDHEN and SYDVKM. The trim removed 5 bases at V and 3 bases at J, leaving 5 bases unmatched. The CDR3 region is CASSAPDRGYEQYF. Written as DNA, the CDR3 is TGTGCCAGCAGTGCCCCGGACAGGGGCTACGAGCAGTACTTC.

This clone was recorded once. V is TRBV6-4 and J is TRBJ1-2, with TRBD1 matching 9 bases. Germline CDR1 is MRHNA and CDR2 is SNTAGT. V was clipped by 0 bases and J by 0 bases; unmatched bases: 5. The CDR3 loop spans 17 amino acids. CDR3 residues: CASSDSDRGKANYGYTF. In DNA, the CDR3 is TGTGCCAGCAGTGACTCGGACAGGGGTAAAGCTAACTATGGCTACACCTTC.

The rearrangement links TRBV18 to TRBJ2-3; 9 bases map to TRBD1. This CDR3 region has 18 residues. The V and J ends lost 3 bases and 1 base, in that order; junction bases with no gene match: 11. Germline V gives CDR1 KGHSH, CDR2 LQKENI. CDR3 amino acids: CASSPGTGQRAGTDTQYF. The CDR3 DNA reads TGTGCCAGCTCACCGGGGACAGGGCAACGTGCGGGCACAGATACGCAGTATTTT.

This clone was recorded only once. The V gene is TRBV27, the J gene TRBJ2-7; D possibly corresponds to TRBD1 (5 bases). Trimming cost V 5 bases and J 2 bases, with 13 bases left between them. The CDR3 totals 14 residues. Germline assignment: CDR1 MNHEY and CDR2 SMNVEV (reference sequence). DNA for the CDR3: TGTGCCAGCAGTCGCAGGGAACTTACCTACGAGCAGTACTTC. This sequence encodes CASSRRELTYEQYF.

Notes on this clone: Other DNA sequences in this specimen translate into the identical CDR3. The rearrangement links TRBV19 to TRBJ1-1, with TRBD1 as a possible D gene (5 bases). Germline lookup yields CDR1 LNHDA and CDR2 SQIVND (reference sequence). The V gene lost 6 bases and the J gene lost 5 bases, with 16 bases spanning the gap. CDR3 length equals 14 residues. The CDR3 region has the DNA TGTGCCAGTAGGGCGGGACTTACGTATACTGAAGCTTTCTTT. It codes for CASRAGLTYTEAFF.

V is TRBV15 and J is TRBJ1-4; D perhaps matches TRBD1 (5 bases). The CDR3 covers 17 residues. V was cut by 8 bases and J by 5 bases, with 24 bases left in between. Germline V gives CDR1 LNHNV, CDR2 YYDKDF (reference sequence). Here the CDR3 reads CATGTGGEVFGNEKLFF. The CDR3 bases are TGTGCCACCGGGACCGGGGGGGAGGTCTTCGGCAATGAAAAACTGTTTTTT.

The chain employs TRBV10-3 and TRBJ2-1; D is possibly TRBD2 (6 bases). The CDR3 sequence is 13 residues long. Germline V gene data show CDR1 as ENHRY and CDR2 as SYGVKD. V lost 2 bases and J 7 bases, leaving 9 bases between the germline ends. CDR3 sequence reads: CAISEREQNEQFF. The CDR3 DNA reads as TGTGCCATCAGTGAGCGGGAGCAGAATGAGCAGTTCTTC.

The chain couples TRBV5-4 to TRBJ2-5; TRBD2 aligns across 15 bases. Germline CDR1 is SGHNT and CDR2 is YYREEE (reference sequence). The CDR3 is 16 amino acids. The junction had 2 bases not matched to a gene; V was cut back by 0 bases and J by 5 bases. In DNA form, the CDR3 reads TGTGCCAGCAGCTTGGCCGGGACTAGCGGGAGGGAGACCCAGTACTTC. It specifies CASSLAGTSGRETQYF.

The chain recombines TRBV11-2 with TRBJ1-5; TRBD1 is a possible D gene (5 bases). Germline assignment: CDR1 SGHAT and CDR2 FQNNGV. The CDR3 extends over 19 amino acids. Trimming pared 5 bases from V and 7 bases from J, leaving 30 bases between. Written as DNA, the CDR3 is TGTGCCAGCAGCCCAGGGCTCTCATTTAGCGGGCAGGGCCTGCAGCCCCAGCATTTT. Encoded protein: CASSPGLSFSGQGLQPQHF.

The J gene is TRBJ1-2, the V gene TRBV5-6; 8 nucleotides match TRBD1. Trimming cost V 4 bases and J 3 bases; bases outside gene matches: 11. The CDR3 runs to 16 residues. Looked up from germline, CDR1 is SGHDT and CDR2 is YYEEEE. CDR3 residues: CASSPDRGRRDYGYTF. CDR3 sequence (DNA): TGTGCCAGCAGCCCCGACAGGGGAAGACGGGACTATGGCTACACCTTC. Variable domain in full (rest from reference TRBV5-6 and TRBJ1-2): DAGVTQSPTHLIKTRGQQVTLRCSPKSGHDTVSWYQQALGQGPQFIFQYYEEEERQRGNFPDRFSGHQFPNYSSELNVNALLLGDSALYLCASSPDRGRRDYGYTFGSGTRLTVV.

This sequence joins TRBV18 and TRBJ1-3; 7 bases align to TRBD1. Unmatched junction bases numbered 12, after V lost 2 bases and J lost 8 bases. This CDR3 is 16 amino acids long. From germline, CDR1 is KGHSH and CDR2 LQKENI. CDR3: CASSPSVNRGTDTIYF. The CDR3 DNA reads as TGTGCCAGCTCACCATCTGTGAACAGGGGTACGGACACCATATATTTT.